The 13 T cell receptor beta chains below all came from one sample that was sequenced in a study of control samples from healthy donors and cancer patients. Sequencing used immunoSEQ multiplex PCR; TCRdb keeps in-frame clones, though not all of them. The table has 120,000 or so clones, 75% to 95% seen once. The sample consisted of blood. These receptors were obtained from a young man in good health.

The rearrangement uses TRBV5-1 and TRBJ1-4; TRBD1 matches at 7 bases. V was clipped by 4 bases and J by 7 bases; unmatched bases: 13. Germline CDR1 and CDR2: SGHRS and YFSETQ. CDR3 length: 16 residues. The CDR3 region is CASSPGTALMGEKLFF. CDR3 sequence (DNA): TGCGCCAGCAGCCCCGGGACAGCCCTAATGGGTGAAAAACTGTTTTTT.

The CDR3 sequence: CACNQGAREQYF. CDR3 nucleotides: TGTGCCTGTAACCAGGGGGCGCGCGAGCAGTACTTC. The rearrangement uses TRBV30 and TRBJ2-7; TRBD1 matches at 8 bases. Germline values: CDR1 GTSNPN, CDR2 SVGIG (reference sequence). Unmatched junction bases numbered 7, after V lost 6 bases and J lost 6 bases. The CDR3 length is 12 residues.

The chain uses TRBV5-5 and TRBJ1-1, with a tentative D call TRBD1 (5 bases). The V gene lost 3 bases and the J gene lost 0 bases, with 6 bases spanning the gap. CDR1 is SGHKS and CDR2 is YYEKEE in the germline V gene (reference sequence). The CDR3 has 13 residues. CDR3 sequence reads: CASSSTVNTEAFF. The CDR3 DNA sequence: TGTGCCAGCAGCTCGACAGTGAACACTGAAGCTTTCTTT.

In its sample, this clone was seen a few times. The CDR3 region is CASSSSNSPDYEQYF. The CDR3 DNA is TGTGCCAGCAGCTCGTCTAACTCCCCTGACTACGAGCAGTACTTC. The rearrangement joins TRBV5-4 to TRBJ2-7; D is uncertain. The CDR3 length is 15 residues. V was pared by 3 bases and J by 3 bases, with 16 bases between. From germline, CDR1 is SGHNT and CDR2 YYREEE (reference sequence). Full variable domain (outside the CDR3, taken from reference TRBV5-4 and TRBJ2-7): ETGVTQSPTHLIKTRGQQVTLRCSSQSGHNTVSWYQQALGQGPQFIFQYYREEENGRGNFPPRFSGLQFPNYSSELNVNALELDDSALYLCASSSSNSPDYEQYFGPGTRLTVT.

The rearrangement links TRBV4-1 to TRBJ1-3, with D possibly being TRBD1 (5 bases). Germline CDR1 is MGHRA and CDR2 is YSYEKL. V dropped 5 bases and J dropped 0 bases, with 20 bases sitting between them. The CDR3 runs 18 residues. Written as DNA, the CDR3 is TGCGCCAGCAGCTCTCTACCTGGGGGGGGAGTCTCTGGAAACACCATATATTTT. As protein: CASSSLPGGGVSGNTIYF.

V is TRBV30 and J is TRBJ1-1, with TRBD1 as a possible D gene (5 bases). Germline CDR1 reads GTSNPN; CDR2 reads SVGIG (reference sequence). Trimming removed 2 bases from V and 1 base from J, with 20 bases in between. This CDR3 is built from 17 residues. The CDR3 sequence is CAWSIGVIPIGNTEAFF. CDR3 DNA: TGTGCCTGGAGTATAGGGGTTATCCCGATCGGGAACACTGAAGCTTTCTTT.

This clone was counted a single time. V usage is TRBV6-1 and J usage is TRBJ2-1, with 7 nucleotides matching TRBD2. Trimming cost V 3 bases and J 10 bases; bases outside gene matches: 0. This CDR3 spans 11 amino acids. In germline, CDR1 is MNHNS, CDR2 SASEGT. CDR3 residues: CASSEGGEQFF. DNA for the CDR3: TGTGCCAGCAGTGAGGGGGGGGAGCAGTTCTTC.

The chain joins TRBV4-1 to TRBJ1-4; no clear D gene. This CDR3 has 16 amino acids. The germline gives CDR1 MGHRA, CDR2 YSYEKL. Trimming took off 0 bases at V and 5 bases at J, with 13 bases between the two ends. The CDR3 sequence is CASSQDRSGANEKLFF. In DNA, the CDR3 is TGCGCCAGCAGCCAAGATCGATCGGGTGCCAATGAAAAACTGTTTTTT.

The rearrangement links TRBV28 to TRBJ2-6; 8 bases are shared with TRBD1. Germline V gene lookup returns CDR1 MDHEN and CDR2 SYDVKM. This CDR3 has 15 amino acids. After removal of 6 bases from V and 2 bases from J, the junction contained 3 bases not matched to a gene. CDR3 in DNA: TGTGCCAGCAGGCAGGGGGCGACTGGGGCCAACGTCCTGACTTTC. Translated: CASRQGATGANVLTF.

This chain links TRBV5-4 with TRBJ2-1, with a tentative D call TRBD1 (5 bases). Germline V gene data show CDR1 as SGHNT and CDR2 as YYREEE (reference sequence). This CDR3 is built from 15 residues. Deletions cut 1 base from V and 0 bases from J, with 8 bases between. The CDR3 nucleotides are TGTGCCAGCAGCTTGCCAGGGTTCTCCTACAATGAGCAGTTCTTC. Translated, it gives CASSLPGFSYNEQFF.

The chain's CDR3 is CASSFRGAGPDTQYF. CDR3 bases: TGTGCCAGCAGCTTTAGGGGGGCTGGCCCAGATACGCAGTATTTT. The V gene is TRBV5-6, the J gene TRBJ2-3; either TRBD1 or TRBD2 may supply D (6 bases each). CDR3 length: 15 residues. Germline CDR1 SGHDT, CDR2 YYEEEE. Between the trimmed V and J ends, which lost 2 bases and 4 bases, there was a span of 14 bases.

This chain connects TRBV5-1 to TRBJ1-6; D is unresolved. V was shortened by 5 bases and J by 3 bases, with 15 bases between the two germline ends. From germline, CDR1 is SGHRS and CDR2 YFSETQ. This CDR3 is built from 16 residues. CDR3 sequence (DNA): TGCGCCAGCAGTCCGCTGGGGTCTCACTATAATTCACCCCTCCACTTT. Translating it yields CASSPLGSHYNSPLHF.

The chain carries TRBV27 and TRBJ2-7; D gene ambiguous. Germline CDR1 MNHEY, CDR2 SMNVEV (reference sequence). Trimming stripped 4 bases from V and 4 bases from J, with 8 bases between. This CDR3 has 12 amino acids. The CDR3 nucleotides are TGTGCCAGCAGTTCCAAAGGTTACGAGCAGTACTTC. Protein sequence: CASSSKGYEQYF.